The text below deals with one T cell receptor (beta chain). TCRdb redid the calling of the 5' RACE reads with MiXCR, one entry per CDR3 protein. The sample records more than 450,000 distinct CDR3 sequences, roughly 18% being singletons. This specimen comes from a study of T-cell memory formation after mild COVID-19. From germline, CDR1 is SEHNR and CDR2 FQNEAQ (reference sequence). The CDR3 loop spans 15 amino acids. The V gene lost 1 base and the J gene lost 5 bases, with 14 bases spanning the gap. Source material: PBMCs or a T cell subset sorted from them (not recorded which). This TCR derives from an adult woman who had mild COVID-19 (a few samples of this study predate the infection). Cell type and time point are not known. V and J are TRBV7-9 and TRBJ1-1; D is possibly TRBD1 (6 bases). In DNA, the CDR3 is TGTGCCAGCAGCTTAGTCCAGGGGATAGGAACTGAAGCTTTCTTT. Its protein is CASSLVQGIGTEAFF. Full variable domain (missing parts from reference TRBV7-9 and TRBJ1-1): DTGVSQNPRHKITKRGQNVTFRCDPISEHNRLYWYRQTLGQGPEFLTYFQNEAQLEKSRLLSDRFSAERPKGSFSTLEIQRTEQGDSAMYLCASSLVQGIGTEAFFGQGTRLTVV.